Each of the 26 T cell receptor beta chains below was sequenced from the same sample in a study of blood T cell repertoires in COVID-19. Libraries were prepared by immunoSEQ multiplex PCR; TCRdb keeps only in-frame clonotypes and omits some of them. The profile covers roughly 300,000 clones, with 85% to 90% appearing a single time and about 4.1% taken by the ten largest. Input material: PBMCs or T cells enriched from blood (not recorded which). All receptors come from a man younger than 45 who had recovered from COVID-19.

This clone showed up just once. The identical CDR3 is also encoded by other nucleotide sequences in the sample. The chain recombines TRBV18 with TRBJ2-7, with 9 bases matching TRBD1. Losses at the gene ends were 3 bases for V and 2 bases for J; bases not matched to a gene: 2. The length of the CDR3 is 14 residues. The germline gives CDR1 KGHSH, CDR2 LQKENI. The CDR3 protein is CASSPGTGPYEQYF. In DNA form, the CDR3 reads TGTGCCAGCTCACCGGGGACAGGGCCCTACGAGCAGTACTTC.

With respect to this clone: Different DNA sequences within this sample yield the same CDR3. V gene TRBV30 combines with J gene TRBJ2-3; TRBD1 matches at 7 bases. The CDR3 totals 14 residues. V lost 1 base, J lost 0 bases, and 1 base stayed unmatched. Per the germline V gene, CDR1 is GTSNPN and CDR2 is SVGIG (reference sequence). CDR3 DNA sequence: TGTGCCTGGAGTGAGGGGGCAAGCACAGATACGCAGTATTTT. Protein sequence: CAWSEGASTDTQYF.

The rearrangement links TRBV7-9 to TRBJ2-3, with D perhaps matching TRBD2 (6 bases). Germline V CDR1 and CDR2: SEHNR, FQNEAQ (reference sequence). This CDR3 has 16 amino acids. Trimming took off 6 bases at V and 11 bases at J, with 27 bases between the two ends. The CDR3 sequence: CASSRSGGAGSVQQYF. For the CDR3, the DNA is TGTGCCAGCAGTCGGTCTGGCGGGGCCGGGAGTGTTCAGCAGTATTTT.

The chain is built from TRBV10-3 and TRBJ2-7; 9 bases are shared with TRBD2. The germline V gene encodes CDR1 ENHRY and CDR2 SYGVKD. V lost 0 bases to trimming and J lost 2 bases; unmatched junction nucleotides: 8. CDR3 length: 17 residues. The DNA for the CDR3 is TGTGCCATCAGTGAGTCCCTCGGGCCTAGCGGGACCTACGAGCAGTACTTC. It specifies CAISESLGPSGTYEQYF.

The chain couples TRBV6-5 to TRBJ1-2; 7 bases are shared with TRBD1. V gave up 6 bases and J gave up 7 bases; unmatched junction bases: 8. The germline V gene encodes CDR1 MNHEY and CDR2 SVGAGI. This CDR3 comprises 13 residues. The CDR3 sequence: CASSAGTATGYTF. The CDR3 nucleotides are TGTGCCAGCAGCGCCGGGACAGCCACTGGCTACACCTTC.

V gene TRBV11-2 combines with J gene TRBJ1-2; D uncertain. Germline-derived CDR1 and CDR2 are SGHAT and FQNNGV. This CDR3 is built from 14 residues. V shed 4 bases and J shed 3 bases, with 12 bases lying between them. CDR3 bases: TGTGCCAGCAGCTCCCCGGCGCGGGACTATGGCTACACCTTC. It yields the protein CASSSPARDYGYTF.

In regard to this clone: Relative to the germline gene, one junction end is altered; a read error may explain this. The gene calls are TRBV6-1 and TRBJ1-6, with D unclear. The CDR3 runs to 13 residues. Germline V CDR1 and CDR2: MNHNS, SASEGT. CDR3 protein: CASSEPYNSPLHF. The CDR3 coding sequence is TGTGCCAGCAGTGAACCCTACAATTCACCCCTCCACTTT.

This sequence joins TRBV23-1 and TRBJ1-6; D remains unclear. TRBV23-1 is recorded as an ORF, its role being uncertain. The V end lost 3 bases, the J end lost 8 bases, and 11 bases lay between the germline ends. The CDR3 covers 14 residues. CDR3 residues: CASSQAPLHSPLHF. The CDR3 DNA sequence: TGCGCCAGCAGTCAGGCACCTCTCCATTCACCCCTCCACTTT.

The chain is built from TRBV27 and TRBJ2-1, with 9 bases that match TRBD1. The CDR3 runs to 17 residues. V was pared by 0 bases and J by 1 base, with 4 bases of the junction left unmatched. Germline-derived CDR1 and CDR2 are MNHEY and SMNVEV (reference sequence). In nucleotides, the CDR3 is TGTGCCAGCAGTTTATCCGGGACAGGGTTATCCTACAATGAGCAGTTCTTC. Translation gives CASSLSGTGLSYNEQFF.

The chain has TRBV21-1 and TRBJ1-1. TRBV21-1 is deemed a pseudogene. This CDR3 is built from 14 residues. The CDR3 DNA is TGTGCCAGCATCTGGGAGGGGCCGAACACTGAAGCTTTCTTT. Residues: CASIWEGPNTEAFF.

The rearrangement links TRBV3-1 (or the pseudogene TRBV3-2) to TRBJ2-7; D is possibly TRBD1 (7 bases). CDR1 is LGHDT, CDR2 YNNKEL, per germline (reference sequence). The CDR3 extends over 17 amino acids. Between the trimmed V and J ends, which lost 0 bases and 6 bases, there was a span of 21 bases. The CDR3 sequence: CASSQDIRTGGGGEQYF. The CDR3 DNA is TGTGCCAGCAGCCAAGACATCCGGACAGGTGGAGGGGGCGAGCAGTACTTC.

This clone was seen a single time. V gene TRBV6-5 combines with J gene TRBJ1-2; TRBD1 aligns across 9 bases. The CDR3 is made up of 15 amino acids. V lost 6 bases to trimming and J lost 2 bases; unmatched junction nucleotides: 7. Germline V lookup: CDR1 MNHEY, CDR2 SVGAGI. CDR3 protein: CASSAVGTGNYGYTF. CDR3 coding DNA: TGTGCCAGCAGCGCCGTCGGGACAGGGAACTATGGCTACACCTTC.

The V gene is TRBV6-5, the J gene TRBJ2-7; TRBD2 aligns across 9 bases. The CDR3 runs 15 residues. J was trimmed by 1 base and V by 8 bases; bases with no gene match: 9. From germline, CDR1 is MNHEY and CDR2 SVGAGI. CDR3 loop: CASCPSSGSSYEQYF. CDR3 DNA sequence: TGTGCCAGCTGTCCTAGTAGCGGGAGTTCCTACGAGCAGTACTTC.

The rearrangement links TRBV5-4 to TRBJ2-7; D is ambiguous. Trimming removed 4 bases at V and 9 bases at J, with 14 bases between. The CDR3 length is 12 residues. Germline V gene sequence: CDR1 SGHNT, CDR2 YYREEE (reference sequence). The CDR3 loop reads CASSQDKGSQYF. CDR3 bases: TGTGCCAGCAGCCAGGATAAAGGATCGCAGTACTTC.

The V gene is TRBV29-1, the J gene TRBJ2-1, with a possible D match to TRBD1 (5 bases). There are 11 residues in the CDR3. The V gene lost 0 bases and the J gene lost 10 bases, with 7 bases spanning the gap. Germline V CDR1 and CDR2: SQVTM, ANQGSEA. For the CDR3, the DNA is TGCAGCGTTGAAGATGGGGCAGAGCAGTTCTTC. It translates to CSVEDGAEQFF.

J is TRBJ1-2 and V is TRBV2, with 9 bases fitting TRBD1. V trimming: 8 bases; J trimming: 3 bases; junction bases outside the gene matches: 1. Germline V CDR1 and CDR2: SNHLY, FYNNEI. The CDR3 sequence is 12 residues long. The CDR3 bases are TGTGCCAGCGGGGACAGGGACTATGGCTACACCTTC. Translation gives CASGDRDYGYTF. Looking up the rest from reference TRBV2 and TRBJ1-2 gives the full variable domain: EPEVTQTPSHQVTQMGQEVILRCVPISNHLYFYWYRQILGQKVEFLVSFYNNEISEKSEIFDDQFSVERPDGSNFTLKIRSTKLEDSAMYFCASGDRDYGYTFGSGTRLTVV.

This sequence joins TRBV18 and TRBJ1-1; 7 positions agree with TRBD1. V gave up 6 bases and J gave up 4 bases; unmatched junction bases: 8. Germline V gene lookup returns CDR1 KGHSH and CDR2 LQKENI. The CDR3 is 14 residues long. The CDR3 DNA reads TGTGCCAGCTCCCAGACAGGGCCAGGCACTGAAGCTTTCTTT. Its translation is CASSQTGPGTEAFF.

The chain's CDR3 is CASSLSSGGVHEQYF. The CDR3 nucleotides are TGTGCCAGCAGCTTGAGTAGCGGGGGTGTTCACGAGCAGTACTTC. The chain recombines TRBV5-5 with TRBJ2-7; TRBD2 matches at 9 bases. Germline assignment: CDR1 SGHKS and CDR2 YYEKEE (reference sequence). J lost 5 bases, V lost 1 base, and 7 bases had no gene match. CDR3 length: 15 residues.

This sequence joins TRBV28 and TRBJ1-6; D perhaps matches TRBD1 (6 bases). There are 14 residues in the CDR3. V dropped 5 bases and J dropped 7 bases, with 12 bases sitting between them. Per the germline V gene, CDR1 is MDHEN and CDR2 is SYDVKM. The chain's CDR3 is CASSIPQGNSPLHF. The CDR3 nucleotides are TGTGCCAGCAGTATTCCTCAGGGGAATTCACCCCTCCACTTT.

This clone has only a few counts. The J gene is TRBJ1-2, the V gene TRBV28; no firm D call. Per germline, CDR1 MDHEN and CDR2 SYDVKM. This CDR3 is built from 13 residues. V gave up 3 bases and J gave up 6 bases, with 11 bases separating them. The CDR3 sequence: CASSLRPENGYTF. The CDR3 nucleotides read TGTGCCAGCAGTTTGAGGCCGGAGAATGGCTACACCTTC.

The chain joins TRBV24-1 to TRBJ1-5; no reliable D call. The CDR3 consists of 18 residues. Germline V gives CDR1 KGHDR, CDR2 SFDVKD. V lost 3 bases and J 0 bases, leaving 17 bases between the germline ends. This chain's CDR3 is CATSDPHAGPTSNQPQHF. CDR3 coding DNA: TGTGCCACCAGTGATCCCCATGCGGGTCCCACTAGCAATCAGCCCCAGCATTTT.

This clone was seen only once. This chain connects TRBV23-1 to TRBJ1-1; possibly TRBD1 for D (5 bases). TRBV23-1 is assigned to the ORF class and has an uncertain function. The CDR3 totals 17 residues. V lost 0 bases and J lost 0, with 14 bases in between. The CDR3 DNA reads as TGCGCCAGCAGTCAATCGGCAGGGCTCTGCCTGAACACTGAAGCTTTCTTT. Its protein is CASSQSAGLCLNTEAFF.

For the CDR3, the DNA is TGTGCCACCAGTGATTCGGGGGGGGGAGAGACCCAGTACTTC. Encoded protein: CATSDSGGGETQYF. The rearrangement uses TRBV24-1 and TRBJ2-5, with 8 nucleotides matching TRBD2. This CDR3 is 14 amino acids long. The germline gives CDR1 KGHDR, CDR2 SFDVKD. Germline trimming cut 2 bases from V and 4 bases from J; bases unmatched to any gene: 2.

This chain joins TRBV6-5 and TRBJ2-1; D is ambiguous. V gave up 2 bases and J gave up 3 bases, with 14 bases separating them. CDR1 is MNHEY and CDR2 is SVGAGI in the germline V gene. CDR3 length equals 16 residues. The CDR3 DNA follows: TGTGCCAGCAGTTACGGGTCTCAGGCCATCTACAATGAGCAGTTCTTC. Translated: CASSYGSQAIYNEQFF.

The chain carries TRBV7-2 and TRBJ2-7, with 9 positions matching TRBD2. V shed 5 bases and J 0 bases; nucleotides not matched to a gene: 8. CDR3 length equals 16 residues. Germline values: CDR1 SGHTA, CDR2 FQGNSA. CDR3 protein: CASSRLSGGSSYEQYF. The CDR3 region has the DNA TGTGCCAGCAGCCGCCTTAGCGGGGGTAGCTCCTACGAGCAGTACTTC. Looking up the rest from reference TRBV7-2 and TRBJ2-7 gives the full variable domain: GAGVSQSPSNKVTEKGKDVELRCDPISGHTALYWYRQSLGQGLEFLIYFQGNSAPDKSGLPSDRFSAERTGGSVSTLTIQRTQQEDSAVYLCASSRLSGGSSYEQYFGPGTRLTVT.

The gene calls are TRBV19 and TRBJ1-5; the D is unclear. Germline CDR1 and CDR2: LNHDA and SQIVND (reference sequence). The CDR3 is 13 amino acids. V was clipped by 3 bases and J by 4 bases, with 7 bases between them. The CDR3 spells CASSMYTNQPQHF. The CDR3 DNA sequence: TGTGCCAGTAGTATGTATACTAATCAGCCCCAGCATTTT.